The 10 T cell receptor beta chains below were found in one sample sequenced in a study of spatial heterogeneity in lung cancer. Study observations and caveats: The number of expanded tumor alpha and beta chains correlated with mutation number.

Which antigens these TCRs recognize remains unknown. Stated time point: sample taken at primary tumor resection. TCRdb called the 5' RACE reads again in MiXCR, with one record for every CDR3 protein. The repertoire holds 10,000 or so distinct CDR3 sequences, with about 9.3% as singletons. The sample was lung tumor tissue, taken at surgery. Source of these receptors: a female donor with early-stage non-small cell lung cancer.

This clonotype was picked up many times. V is TRBV7-2 and J is TRBJ1-6; tentative D call: TRBD1 (5 bases). The germline gives CDR1 SGHTA, CDR2 FQGNSA. V shed 0 bases and J shed 9 bases, with 12 bases lying between them. The CDR3 loop spans 15 amino acids. CDR3 loop: CASSLAGGTSSPLHF. In DNA, the CDR3 is TGTGCCAGCAGCTTAGCTGGGGGGACTTCTTCACCCCTCCACTTT.

This clonotype was observed at least ten times. V usage is TRBV28 and J usage is TRBJ1-3, with TRBD1 as a possible D gene (6 bases). Germline values: CDR1 MDHEN, CDR2 SYDVKM. This CDR3 is 16 amino acids long. Between the trimmed V and J ends, which lost 7 bases and 0 bases, there was a span of 16 bases. Written as DNA, the CDR3 is TGTGCCAGCAAGTTTACTAGGGGGGGCTCTGGAAACACCATATATTTT. Translation: CASKFTRGGSGNTIYF.

This clonotype has ten or more counts. The V call is TRBV18, the J call TRBJ2-7; D is unresolved. This CDR3 has 15 amino acids. Germline loops: CDR1 KGHSH, CDR2 LQKENI. Trimming left V 0 bases short and J 4 bases short, with 13 bases between. DNA of the CDR3: TGTGCCAGCTCACCACCCTCACAGATCAAGTACGAGCAGTACTTC. This codes for CASSPPSQIKYEQYF.

In its sample, this clonotype was seen a few times. This sequence joins TRBV11-3 and TRBJ2-1; 13 positions match TRBD2. The CDR3 is 15 residues long. CDR1 SGHNT and CDR2 YENEEA come from the germline V gene. Trimming removed 5 bases from V and 8 bases from J; junction bases left unmatched: 6. The CDR3 loop reads CASSQRTSGGHEQFF. The CDR3 DNA sequence: TGTGCCAGCAGCCAAAGGACTAGCGGGGGCCATGAGCAGTTCTTC.

This clonotype has a handful of counts. The chain uses TRBV3-1 and TRBJ2-5; 8 bases line up with TRBD1. Germline CDR1 LGHDT, CDR2 YNNKEL (reference sequence). There are 18 residues in the CDR3. Trimming cost V 7 bases and J 2 bases; bases outside gene matches: 18. The CDR3 DNA reads as TGTGCCAGCACCTCATTGTCCAGGGGGCGAGTGAGGCAAGAGACCCAGTACTTC. Translation: CASTSLSRGRVRQETQYF.

This clonotype showed up many times. The chain has TRBV27 and TRBJ2-3; 7 bases are a match to TRBD2. V was clipped by 5 bases and J by 2 bases; unmatched bases: 4. Per the germline V gene, CDR1 is MNHEY and CDR2 is SMNVEV (reference sequence). The length of the CDR3 is 14 residues. This chain's CDR3 is CASSTRDYTDTQYF. In DNA, the CDR3 is TGTGCCAGCAGTACCCGGGACTACACAGATACGCAGTATTTT.

V gene TRBV29-1 combines with J gene TRBJ2-3, with D possibly matching TRBD1 (6 bases). CDR3 length: 13 residues. Trimming took 3 bases from V and 8 from J, leaving 15 bases between them. Germline V gene sequence: CDR1 SQVTM, CDR2 ANQGSEA. CDR3 region: CSVEGRGQVTQYF. The DNA of the CDR3 is TGCAGCGTTGAGGGCAGGGGTCAGGTTACGCAGTATTTT.

This clonotype was recorded at least ten times. V is TRBV28 and J is TRBJ2-5, with D perhaps TRBD1 (6 bases). The V end lost 2 bases, the J end lost 5 bases, and 12 bases lay between the germline ends. The germline V gene encodes CDR1 MDHEN and CDR2 SYDVKM. This CDR3 is 14 amino acids long. The CDR3 protein is CASSLVAGEETQYF. Written as DNA, the CDR3 is TGTGCCAGCAGTTTAGTAGCAGGGGAGGAGACCCAGTACTTC.

This clonotype counts as medium-sized. This rearrangement joins TRBV18 to TRBJ2-7; TRBD2 agrees at 9 bases. CDR1 is KGHSH, CDR2 LQKENI, per germline. The CDR3 totals 13 residues. The ends lost 4 bases at V and 4 bases at J; junction bases unmatched: 2. The CDR3 spells CASSQGLAYEQYF. The CDR3 region has the DNA TGTGCCAGCTCACAGGGACTAGCTTACGAGCAGTACTTC.

Within the sample, this clonotype is medium-sized (0.01 to 0.1%). This chain uses TRBV3-1 with TRBJ2-7; TRBD2 might be the D (5 bases). V was trimmed by 4 bases and J by 2 bases, leaving 12 bases between them. CDR1 and CDR2 (germline): LGHDT, YNNKEL (reference sequence). The CDR3 contains 14 residues. CDR3 sequence: CASSPVGEPYEQYF. In DNA, the CDR3 is TGTGCCAGCAGCCCGGTCGGGGAACCCTACGAGCAGTACTTC.